Below, 7 T cell receptor beta chains from the same sample are listed, as sequenced in a study of cytomegalovirus exposure and HLA in healthy donors. The PCR employed 60 Vbeta primers together with 13 Jbeta primers. The assay was immunoSEQ multiplex PCR, and TCRdb's table has in-frame clones only and misses some. The data show 100,000 to 150,000 clones, around 74% seen once. Sequenced material: PBMCs. The receptors shown here come from a woman in her 50s in good health and CMV-seropositive.

This chain connects TRBV9 to TRBJ2-7; 8 nucleotides line up with TRBD2. V gave up 1 base and J gave up 3 bases; unmatched junction bases: 6. This CDR3 comprises 15 residues. CDR1 is SGDLS, CDR2 YYNGEE, per germline. CDR3 loop: CASSVLSGAHYEQYF. The CDR3 coding sequence is TGTGCCAGCAGCGTACTTAGCGGGGCACACTACGAGCAGTACTTC.

The chain has TRBV30 and TRBJ1-2; D gene uncertain. The CDR3 extends over 14 amino acids. CDR1 GTSNPN and CDR2 SVGIG come from the germline V gene (reference sequence). The V end lost 0 bases, the J end lost 1 base, and 9 bases lay between the germline ends. This CDR3 reads CAWSVPPDNYGYTF. DNA of the CDR3: TGTGCCTGGAGTGTACCGCCAGATAACTATGGCTACACCTTC.

Turning to this clone: The germline gene is not matched at one end of the junction; a read error may be the cause. V gene TRBV13 combines with J gene TRBJ2-2; D might be TRBD1 (5 bases). Germline loops: CDR1 PRHDT, CDR2 FYEKMQ (reference sequence). This CDR3 has 12 amino acids. As DNA, the CDR3 is TGTGCCTGCAGGGTCGGCACCGGGGAGCTGTTTTTT. It yields the protein CACRVGTGELFF.

V gene TRBV15 combines with J gene TRBJ1-3; D is perhaps TRBD1 (6 bases). The CDR3 covers 15 residues. Germline CDR1 reads LNHNV; CDR2 reads YYDKDF (reference sequence). The V and J ends lost 6 bases and 0 bases respectively, with 12 bases between them. CDR3: CATSLDSFSGNTIYF. The CDR3 DNA is TGTGCCACCAGTTTGGACAGCTTCTCTGGAAACACCATATATTTT. The variable domain in full, with the rest retrieved from reference TRBV15 and TRBJ1-3, is DAMVIQNPRYQVTQFGKPVTLSCSQTLNHNVMYWYQQKSSQAPKLLFHYYDKDFNNEADTPDNFQSRRPNTSFCFLDIRSPGLGDTAMYLCATSLDSFSGNTIYFGEGSWLTVV.

This clone was observed a few times. This chain connects TRBV2 to TRBJ2-2, with 8 positions matching TRBD2. Germline V gives CDR1 SNHLY, CDR2 FYNNEI. The trim removed 4 bases at V and 7 bases at J, leaving 5 bases unmatched. The CDR3 runs 14 residues. The CDR3 loop reads CASSVGLGYGELFF. The CDR3 nucleotides read TGTGCCAGCAGTGTGGGACTAGGTTACGGGGAGCTGTTTTTT. Combining the CDR3 with reference TRBV2 and TRBJ2-2 gives the whole variable domain EPEVTQTPSHQVTQMGQEVILRCVPISNHLYFYWYRQILGQKVEFLVSFYNNEISEKSEIFDDQFSVERPDGSNFTLKIRSTKLEDSAMYFCASSVGLGYGELFFGEGSRLTVL.

This sequence joins TRBV7-2 and TRBJ2-7; 8 positions agree with TRBD2. Germline CDR1 and CDR2: SGHTA and FQGNSA. V shed 5 bases and J 7 bases; nucleotides not matched to a gene: 10. The CDR3 is 14 amino acids. CDR3 amino acids: CASSPGGGLGEQYF. The CDR3, as DNA: TGTGCCAGCAGCCCGGGAGGGGGGCTGGGAGAGCAGTACTTC.

This clone was picked up one time. The rearrangement links TRBV9 to TRBJ1-2, with D tentatively TRBD1 (5 bases). From germline, CDR1 is SGDLS and CDR2 YYNGEE. Between the trimmed V and J ends, which lost 4 bases and 5 bases, there was a span of 21 bases. The CDR3 totals 16 residues. The CDR3 loop reads CASSPQQRQGVYGYTF. The CDR3 coding sequence is TGTGCCAGCAGCCCACAGCAAAGACAAGGGGTATATGGCTACACCTTC. Using reference TRBV9 and TRBJ1-2 for the parts outside the CDR3, the full variable domain is DSGVTQTPKHLITATGQRVTLRCSPRSGDLSVYWYQQSLDQGLQFLIQYYNGEERAKGNILERFSAQQFPDLHSELNLSSLELGDSALYFCASSPQQRQGVYGYTFGSGTRLTVV.